Presented here are 10 T cell receptor beta chains from one specimen sequenced in a study of T cell responses to AZD1222 COVID-19 vaccine. Using immunoSEQ multiplex PCR, the repertoire was profiled, and TCRdb retains in-frame clones only, with some absent. The sample yields about 140,000 clones, roughly 90% seen once. Material: peripheral blood, obtained on day 0 of AZD1222 vaccination. The receptors were sampled from an adult in good health.

About this clone: At one of its ends the junction is not consistent with the germline gene, which may arise from a read error. J is TRBJ2-7 and V is TRBV11-3; 13 bases map to TRBD2. Germline values: CDR1 SGHNT, CDR2 YENEEA. This CDR3 has 19 residues. In DNA, the CDR3 is TGTGCCAGCAGCGAACGACTAGCGGGAGGATTCCCAACGCCTTACGGGCAGTACTTC. Encoded protein: CASSERLAGGFPTPYGQYF.

J is TRBJ2-1 and V is TRBV12-5; 11 nucleotides match TRBD1. The junction had 6 bases not matched to a gene; V was cut back by 6 bases and J by 5 bases. CDR1 and CDR2 (germline): LGHNT, FRNRAP. CDR3 size: 15 residues. The CDR3 reads CASGLGQGADNEQFF. CDR3 bases: TGTGCTAGTGGCCTCGGACAGGGGGCAGACAATGAGCAGTTCTTC.

The chain uses TRBV19 and TRBJ1-5; 8 nucleotides align to TRBD1. Germline V gene sequence: CDR1 LNHDA, CDR2 SQIVND (reference sequence). V shed 3 bases, J shed 5 bases, and the junction held 6 bases outside the gene matches. This CDR3 is built from 15 residues. The CDR3, as DNA: TGTGCCAGTAGTATCCCCGGGACAGGCTATCAGCCCCAGCATTTT. Protein: CASSIPGTGYQPQHF.

J is TRBJ2-1 and V is TRBV5-1; 8 nucleotides match TRBD2. The CDR3 runs 15 residues. Trimming at V came to 0 bases and at J to 9 bases, leaving 8 bases not matched to a gene. The germline CDR1 and CDR2 sequences are SGHRS and YFSETQ. CDR3 DNA sequence: TGCGCCAGCAGCTTGGGAGGGACTAGGGCCGGTGAGCAGTTCTTC. This codes for CASSLGGTRAGEQFF.

The V gene is TRBV18, the J gene TRBJ1-2, with 7 positions matching TRBD1. The germline CDR1 and CDR2 sequences are KGHSH and LQKENI. V lost 6 bases to trimming and J lost 5 bases; unmatched junction nucleotides: 12. The CDR3 totals 15 residues. The CDR3 coding sequence is TGTGCCAGCTCCCACAGGGGTCGGGGCCCTTATGGCTACACCTTC. Its protein is CASSHRGRGPYGYTF.

CDR3 amino acids: CASSQESGSAQNEKLFF. The CDR3 DNA follows: TGCGCCAGCAGCCAAGAATCAGGCTCTGCCCAAAATGAAAAACTGTTTTTT. This chain uses TRBV4-1 with TRBJ1-4, with unresolved D. This CDR3 spans 17 amino acids. Germline CDR1 is MGHRA and CDR2 is YSYEKL. V lost 0 bases to trimming and J lost 5 bases, with 16 bases between them.

This sequence joins TRBV30 and TRBJ1-1; D ambiguous. Germline V CDR1 and CDR2: GTSNPN, SVGIG (reference sequence). The CDR3 is made up of 13 amino acids. Trimming removed 3 bases from V and 5 bases from J, with 13 bases in between. The CDR3: CAWRGTGWTEAFF. DNA of the CDR3: TGTGCCTGGAGAGGTACGGGATGGACTGAAGCTTTCTTT.

The rearrangement links TRBV4-1 to TRBJ2-3; unclear D gene. The CDR3 has 17 residues. Germline V gives CDR1 MGHRA, CDR2 YSYEKL. Deletions cut 1 base from V and 0 bases from J, with 14 bases between. This chain's CDR3 is CASSQAPGRSSTDTQYF. The DNA of the CDR3 is TGCGCCAGCAGCCAAGCCCCGGGCAGATCTAGCACAGATACGCAGTATTTT.

This chain joins TRBV3-1 (or the pseudogene TRBV3-2) and TRBJ2-7; D is undetermined. There are 12 residues in the CDR3. V was clipped by 1 base and J by 7 bases, with 8 bases between them. Germline V gene data show CDR1 as LGHDT and CDR2 as YNNKEL (reference sequence). As DNA, the CDR3 is TGTGCCAGCAGCCAAGGTTTGAGAGAGCAGTACTTC. This gives the protein CASSQGLREQYF.

V usage is TRBV5-4 and J usage is TRBJ2-2; D gene uncertain. Germline V gene data show CDR1 as SGHNT and CDR2 as YYREEE (reference sequence). The CDR3 spans 12 residues. The germline V and J ends were trimmed by 3 bases and 7 bases, with 7 bases remaining between them. The CDR3 bases are TGTGCCAGCAGCTCTCCCGGCGGGGAGCTGTTTTTT. It yields the protein CASSSPGGELFF.